The 18 T cell receptor beta chains below were found in one sample sequenced in a study of cytomegalovirus exposure and HLA in healthy donors (dated by TCRdb to about 2017). The receptor library was made with the immunoSEQ multiplex PCR assay. A mixture of 60 forward primers for TCR Vbeta segments and 13 reverse primers for TCR Jbeta segments was used in the multiplex PCR. In TCRdb, the immuneACCESS table is reduced to in-frame sequences with V and J assigned. These tables do not hold every clone; where another copy was compared, an unresolved V gene accounts for under half, and the others remain unexplained. A total of about 200,000 clones appear in this sample, about 70% of them only once. The top ten clones comprise around 1.9% of the sample. Specimen: PBMCs. Source of these receptors: a young woman in good health and CMV-seronegative.

Worth noting for this clone: Compared with germline, one end of the junction differs, possibly owing to a read error. This chain joins TRBV9 and TRBJ2-6; D is perhaps TRBD2 (7 bases). Germline V gene data show CDR1 as SGDLS and CDR2 as YYNGEE. CDR3 length equals 16 residues. DNA for the CDR3: TGTGCCAACAGCGTAGGGGGAGGGTTTGGGGCCAACGTCCTGACTTTC. Protein: CANSVGGGFGANVLTF.

V is TRBV9 and J is TRBJ1-2; 7 bases match TRBD1. Germline CDR1 SGDLS, CDR2 YYNGEE. V shed 0 bases and J 6 bases; nucleotides not matched to a gene: 2. This CDR3 is 13 amino acids long. The CDR3 reads CASSVGQGNGYTF. CDR3 coding DNA: TGTGCCAGCAGCGTAGGACAGGGAAATGGCTACACCTTC.

This clone was observed a handful of times. V is TRBV4-3 and J is TRBJ1-5; D unclear. Germline values: CDR1 LGHNA, CDR2 YSLEER. The CDR3 spans 15 residues. Trimming cost V 0 bases and J 6 bases, with 12 bases left between them. The CDR3 here is CASSQDGSVRQPQHF. CDR3 coding DNA: TGCGCCAGCAGCCAAGATGGTAGCGTCCGTCAGCCCCAGCATTTT.

This chain connects TRBV5-8 to TRBJ2-3; 7 bases align to TRBD2. This CDR3 spans 13 amino acids. Germline V gene lookup returns CDR1 SGHTS and CDR2 YDEGEE. J was trimmed by 10 bases and V by 2 bases; bases with no gene match: 7. CDR3 sequence reads: CASSFGRLAPQYF. The CDR3, as DNA: TGTGCCAGCAGCTTCGGGCGACTAGCCCCGCAGTATTTT. Combining the CDR3 with reference TRBV5-8 and TRBJ2-3 gives the whole variable domain EAGVTQSPTHLIKTRGQQATLRCSPISGHTSVYWYQQALGLGLQFLLWYDEGEERNRGNFPPRFSGRQFPNYSSELNVNALELEDSALYLCASSFGRLAPQYFGPGTRLTVL.

In the case of this clone: One end of the junction is discordant with germline, which a read error may explain. The chain recombines TRBV7-9 with TRBJ2-7; D may be TRBD1 (6 bases). CDR1 and CDR2 (germline): SEHNR, FQNEAQ (reference sequence). The CDR3 has 12 residues. DNA for the CDR3: TGTTCCAGCAGCTCCAACAGGGCCGAGCAGTACTTC. Translation gives CSSSSNRAEQYF.

The genes are TRBV7-9 and TRBJ2-1; D perhaps matches TRBD1 (5 bases). The CDR3 has 12 residues. CDR1 SEHNR and CDR2 FQNEAQ come from the germline V gene (reference sequence). V was clipped by 5 bases and J by 6 bases, with 8 bases between them. CDR3 sequence: CASSLTANEQFF. DNA for the CDR3: TGTGCCAGCAGCCTGACAGCCAATGAGCAGTTCTTC.

The gene calls are TRBV18 and TRBJ2-5, with 7 positions matching TRBD2. V dropped 4 bases and J dropped 5; count of bases not matched to a gene: 4. CDR3 length: 13 amino acids. CDR1 KGHSH and CDR2 LQKENI come from the germline V gene. Written as DNA, the CDR3 is TGTGCCAGCTCACAAACTAGCGTGGAGACCCAGTACTTC. Translation gives CASSQTSVETQYF.

CDR3 in DNA: TGTGCCAGCAGCCAAGCGTGGCAACTAGCGGAGACCTACGAGCAGTACTTC. Amino acids: CASSQAWQLAETYEQYF. The chain joins TRBV4-2 to TRBJ2-7; TRBD2 matches at 8 bases. CDR1 is LGHNA, CDR2 YNFKEQ, per germline. The length of the CDR3 is 17 residues. The V gene end was trimmed by 1 base and the J gene end by 2 bases; junction bases not matched to a gene: 10.

The genes are TRBV6-1 and TRBJ2-3, with D possibly TRBD1 on 5 matching bases. V gave up 3 bases and J gave up 5 bases, with 18 bases separating them. This CDR3 has 16 amino acids. Germline V gives CDR1 MNHNS, CDR2 SASEGT. CDR3 loop: CASSELEGVWVDTQYF. CDR3 nucleotides: TGTGCCAGCAGTGAGTTGGAAGGGGTTTGGGTAGATACGCAGTATTTT.

V is TRBV2 and J is TRBJ1-1; D ambiguous. The CDR3 has 14 amino acids. Trimming stripped 5 bases from V and 1 base from J, with 11 bases between. Germline assignment: CDR1 SNHLY and CDR2 FYNNEI. The CDR3 region has the DNA TGTGCCAGCAGTCCCCGATCGGGGAACACTGAAGCTTTCTTT. As protein: CASSPRSGNTEAFF.

V gene TRBV7-9 combines with J gene TRBJ1-1; TRBD1 agrees at 8 bases. Unmatched junction bases numbered 9, after V lost 5 bases and J lost 4 bases. The CDR3 spans 15 residues. Germline V gene data show CDR1 as SEHNR and CDR2 as FQNEAQ (reference sequence). The chain's CDR3 is CASSRPTGVPTEAFF. The CDR3 DNA is TGTGCCAGCAGCCGCCCGACAGGGGTACCCACTGAAGCTTTCTTT.

The V and J genes are TRBV6-1 and TRBJ1-1; weak D call: TRBD1 (5 bases). CDR1 and CDR2 from the germline V gene are MNHNS and SASEGT. The CDR3 length is 12 residues. The CDR3 region has the DNA TGTGCGACGGACATAATGAACACTGAAGCTTTCTTT. Protein sequence: CATDIMNTEAFF.

A few counts support this clone. J is TRBJ2-7 and V is TRBV7-9, with no clear D. This CDR3 contains 13 residues. V was shortened by 1 base and J by 3 bases, with 7 bases between the two germline ends. CDR1 is SEHNR, CDR2 FQNEAQ, per germline (reference sequence). The CDR3 sequence: CASSLGQFYEQYF. The CDR3 coding sequence is TGTGCCAGCAGCTTAGGGCAGTTCTACGAGCAGTACTTC.

The rearrangement uses TRBV5-6 and TRBJ2-1, with D possibly being TRBD2 (5 bases). CDR3 length: 12 amino acids. Between the trimmed V and J ends, which lost 1 base and 10 bases, there was a span of 9 bases. CDR1 and CDR2 from the germline V gene are SGHDT and YYEEEE. CDR3 sequence (DNA): TGTGCCAGCAGCTTGCAGACTATGGAGCAGTTCTTC. It translates to CASSLQTMEQFF.

This chain uses TRBV2 with TRBJ1-5; tentatively, D is TRBD1 (5 bases). Germline assignment: CDR1 SNHLY and CDR2 FYNNEI. There are 15 residues in the CDR3. The V gene lost 3 bases and the J gene lost 3 bases, with 12 bases spanning the gap. The CDR3 bases are TGTGCCAGCAGTGACGCAGGGCTATTCAATCAGCCCCAGCATTTT. Its translation is CASSDAGLFNQPQHF.

Of note for this clone: Distinct nucleotide sequences in the sample also encode this CDR3. CDR3 in DNA: TGTGCCAGCAGCCCCCACTGGAGGTCTAGTGGGTCCGGGGCCCAGTACTTC. Translating gives CASSPHWRSSGSGAQYF. The J gene is TRBJ2-5, the V gene TRBV7-9; possible D gene TRBD2, 5 bases. CDR3 length equals 17 residues. V was clipped by 5 bases and J by 9 bases, with 28 bases between them. From germline, CDR1 is SEHNR and CDR2 FQNEAQ (reference sequence).

The V gene is TRBV6-4, the J gene TRBJ2-3; TRBD1 matches 9 bases. With V trimmed by 0 bases and J by 2 bases, 9 bases remained unmatched. Germline CDR1 and CDR2: MRHNA and SNTAGT. The CDR3 covers 18 residues. The CDR3 DNA sequence: TGTGCCAGCAGTGACTCGCCCGGACAGGGGCCACACACAGATACGCAGTATTTT. This sequence encodes CASSDSPGQGPHTDTQYF.

This clone has just a few counts. The J gene is TRBJ1-4, the V gene TRBV7-8; a possible D gene is TRBD1 (5 bases). Germline V gives CDR1 SGHVS, CDR2 FQNEAQ. Between the trimmed V and J ends, which lost 0 bases and 7 bases, there was a span of 15 bases. CDR3 size: 16 residues. CDR3 sequence reads: CASSLAPGLWGEKLFF. The CDR3 DNA sequence: TGTGCCAGCAGCTTAGCGCCGGGACTCTGGGGTGAAAAACTGTTTTTT.